These 24 T cell receptor beta chains were sequenced from one sample in a study of T cell clonotyping in hematopoietic cell transplantation. The protocol was immunoSEQ multiplex PCR, while the TCRdb copy is restricted to in-frame clones and leaves out a portion. Altogether some 15,000 clones are present, roughly 88% being singletons, with the ten largest covering under 3%. The sample taken for sequencing was peripheral blood mononuclear cells. These TCRs come from a man aged 45-65 years in good health. Some clones in this sample may be carry-over from other donors' samples.

This clone was recorded only once. The chain combines TRBV7-2 with TRBJ2-1; D gene ambiguous. This CDR3 contains 13 residues. V shed 4 bases and J shed 6 bases, with 10 bases lying between them. Germline loops: CDR1 SGHTA, CDR2 FQGNSA. The CDR3 nucleotides read TGTGCCAGCAGCTATAATACGGGCAATGAGCAGTTCTTC. Protein: CASSYNTGNEQFF.

This rearrangement joins TRBV6-5 to TRBJ2-7; no clear D. V lost 5 bases and J lost 5, with 10 bases in between. From germline, CDR1 is MNHEY and CDR2 SVGAGI. CDR3 size: 12 residues. The CDR3 sequence: CASSPGRNEQYF. CDR3 bases: TGTGCCAGCAGTCCAGGACGTAACGAGCAGTACTTC.

The rearrangement joins TRBV6-5 to TRBJ1-6; a possible D gene is TRBD1 (6 bases). The V gene lost 0 bases and the J gene lost 7 bases, with 13 bases spanning the gap. The CDR3 is 16 residues long. CDR1 is MNHEY, CDR2 SVGAGI, per germline. In nucleotides, the CDR3 is TGTGCCAGCAGTTACTCCCAGGGGTTAAGGAATTCACCCCTCCACTTT. Translated, it gives CASSYSQGLRNSPLHF.

The chain joins TRBV30 to TRBJ1-2, with D hard to call. Germline CDR1 and CDR2: GTSNPN and SVGIG (reference sequence). The CDR3 loop spans 13 amino acids. Trimming shortened V by 2 bases and J by 5 bases, and 12 bases separated the two germline ends. The CDR3 loop is CAWSREIVYGYTF. The CDR3 DNA follows: TGTGCCTGGAGTAGGGAGATAGTATATGGCTACACCTTC.

The rearrangement joins TRBV5-1 to TRBJ1-2; D not resolved. V was clipped by 0 bases and J by 4 bases, with 7 bases between them. From germline, CDR1 is SGHRS and CDR2 YFSETQ. There are 13 residues in the CDR3. DNA for the CDR3: TGCGCCAGCAGCTTGGAAGGGATCTATGGCTACACCTTC. It yields the protein CASSLEGIYGYTF.

The chain employs TRBV30 and TRBJ2-4, with D perhaps TRBD2 (7 bases). V lost 4 bases and J 1 base, leaving 17 bases between the germline ends. The CDR3 is 16 residues long. CDR1 and CDR2 from the germline V gene are GTSNPN and SVGIG (reference sequence). This chain's CDR3 is CAWTEGGAGAKNIQYF. CDR3 DNA: TGTGCCTGGACCGAAGGGGGGGCGGGGGCCAAAAACATTCAGTACTTC.

The gene calls are TRBV2 and TRBJ1-3; tentatively, D is TRBD1 (6 bases). The CDR3 length is 15 residues. Germline CDR1 reads SNHLY; CDR2 reads FYNNEI. V dropped 0 bases and J dropped 4 bases, with 10 bases sitting between them. This chain's CDR3 is CASSEAPGTGNTIYF. CDR3 DNA: TGTGCCAGCAGTGAAGCGCCAGGGACAGGAAACACCATATATTTT.

The CDR3 coding sequence is TGTGCCAGCAGAACCCCGGGACAGGGGGCCCGTGGCACTGAAGCTTTCTTT. It specifies CASRTPGQGARGTEAFF. The rearrangement links TRBV28 to TRBJ1-1; TRBD1 matches 12 bases. The CDR3 is made up of 17 amino acids. Trimming at V came to 6 bases and at J to 4 bases, leaving 12 bases not matched to a gene. Germline CDR1 reads MDHEN; CDR2 reads SYDVKM.

The chain recombines TRBV29-1 with TRBJ1-2, with D unresolved. The CDR3 totals 11 residues. V lost 5 bases, J lost 6 bases, and 10 bases lay in between. Germline assignment: CDR1 SQVTM and CDR2 ANQGSEA. The CDR3 region is CSVQDRHGYTF. The CDR3 nucleotides read TGCAGCGTTCAGGACCGGCATGGCTACACCTTC.

This chain joins TRBV28 and TRBJ2-1, with D perhaps given as TRBD1 or TRBD2 (7 bases each). The CDR3 totals 16 residues. CDR1 and CDR2 (germline): MDHEN, SYDVKM. The V and J ends lost 4 bases and 7 bases respectively, with 20 bases between them. The CDR3 coding sequence is TGTGCCAGCAGTTCCCCCGGACAGGCGCGGGGGAATGAGCAGTTCTTC. Residues: CASSSPGQARGNEQFF.

This clone has more than one count but fewer than ten. The J gene is TRBJ1-6, the V gene TRBV19; D unresolved. Germline CDR1 LNHDA, CDR2 SQIVND (reference sequence). Deletions cut 3 bases from V and 0 bases from J, with 6 bases between. The CDR3 length is 15 residues. The CDR3 reads CASSIVSSYNSPLHF. Here the CDR3 DNA reads TGTGCCAGTAGTATTGTCAGCTCCTATAATTCACCCCTCCACTTT.

The rearrangement uses TRBV30 and TRBJ1-2; no clear D. CDR1 is GTSNPN, CDR2 SVGIG, per germline (reference sequence). V was cut by 0 bases and J by 6 bases, with 8 bases left in between. This CDR3 has 12 amino acids. CDR3 residues: CAWSVLRDGYTF. DNA for the CDR3: TGTGCCTGGAGTGTACTACGGGATGGCTACACCTTC.

The chain recombines TRBV30 with TRBJ1-1, with a tentative D call TRBD1 (6 bases). Germline V gene lookup returns CDR1 GTSNPN and CDR2 SVGIG (reference sequence). V shed 5 bases and J shed 5 bases, with 18 bases lying between them. The CDR3 extends over 14 amino acids. CDR3 region: CAWQRGTPWTEAFF. The CDR3 coding sequence is TGTGCCTGGCAGAGGGGGACACCCTGGACTGAAGCTTTCTTT.

The chain links TRBV28 to TRBJ2-3; perhaps TRBD2 as D (6 bases). Germline-derived CDR1 and CDR2 are MDHEN and SYDVKM. The V end lost 8 bases, the J end lost 2 bases, and 14 bases lay between the germline ends. The CDR3 is 14 amino acids. The CDR3 spells CASGYRGNTDTQYF. DNA of the CDR3: TGTGCCAGCGGATATCGGGGGAACACAGATACGCAGTATTTT.

The rearrangement links TRBV4-1 to TRBJ1-2, with D unresolved. The CDR3 covers 15 residues. V lost 0 bases, J lost 7 bases, and 15 bases lay in between. Germline CDR1 MGHRA, CDR2 YSYEKL. The DNA for the CDR3 is TGCGCCAGCAGCCAAGAAAGGGCAGGAACCTCTGGCTACACCTTC. Its translation: CASSQERAGTSGYTF.

This chain links TRBV28 with TRBJ1-6; possible D gene TRBD1, 6 bases. The V and J ends lost 3 bases and 8 bases respectively, with 23 bases between them. Germline V lookup: CDR1 MDHEN, CDR2 SYDVKM. The length of the CDR3 is 18 residues. The CDR3 protein is CASSFSTGLGSIDSPLHF. CDR3 nucleotides: TGTGCCAGCAGTTTTTCGACAGGACTGGGGTCAATAGATTCACCCCTCCACTTT. The full variable domain, rest sourced from reference TRBV28 and TRBJ1-6, is DVKVTQSSRYLVKRTGEKVFLECVQDMDHENMFWYRQDPGLGLRLIYFSYDVKMKEKGDIPEGYSVSREKKERFSLILESASTNQTSMYLCASSFSTGLGSIDSPLHFGNGTRLTVT.

The rearrangement joins TRBV30 to TRBJ2-5, with a tentative D call TRBD2 (6 bases). Germline V lookup: CDR1 GTSNPN, CDR2 SVGIG (reference sequence). V was cut by 2 bases and J by 2 bases, with 9 bases left in between. The CDR3 length is 13 residues. In DNA form, the CDR3 reads TGTGCCTGGAGTCGGGGACTTCAAGAGACCCAGTACTTC. The encoded protein is CAWSRGLQETQYF.

The CDR3: CAWSVDGFGSFPEQYF. CDR3 nucleotides: TGTGCCTGGAGTGTAGACGGGTTTGGATCCTTTCCCGAGCAGTACTTC. The chain joins TRBV30 to TRBJ2-7; the D is unclear. The CDR3 length is 16 residues. Trimming shortened V by 0 bases and J by 6 bases, and 21 bases separated the two germline ends. Germline V gene lookup returns CDR1 GTSNPN and CDR2 SVGIG (reference sequence).

A single count supports this clone. This chain connects TRBV4-3 to TRBJ2-7; TRBD1 is a possible D gene (6 bases). There are 14 residues in the CDR3. Trimming removed 0 bases at V and 9 bases at J, with 15 bases between. In germline, CDR1 is LGHNA, CDR2 YSLEER. The CDR3 loop reads CASSQDYGQFPQYF. The CDR3 nucleotides are TGCGCCAGCAGCCAAGATTATGGACAGTTTCCGCAGTACTTC.

The chain combines TRBV7-2 with TRBJ1-5; TRBD1 might be the D (6 bases). This CDR3 contains 14 residues. Germline V gene lookup returns CDR1 SGHTA and CDR2 FQGNSA. Trimming stripped 5 bases from V and 4 bases from J, with 12 bases between. This CDR3 is CASSKTGPNQPQHF. CDR3 in DNA: TGTGCCAGCAGCAAGACAGGACCGAATCAGCCCCAGCATTTT. The full variable domain, rest sourced from reference TRBV7-2 and TRBJ1-5, is GAGVSQSPSNKVTEKGKDVELRCDPISGHTALYWYRQSLGQGLEFLIYFQGNSAPDKSGLPSDRFSAERTGGSVSTLTIQRTQQEDSAVYLCASSKTGPNQPQHFGDGTRLSIL.

V is TRBV27 and J is TRBJ2-7; TRBD1 matches at 10 bases. Germline V gives CDR1 MNHEY, CDR2 SMNVEV (reference sequence). The CDR3 runs to 13 residues. Trimming took 4 bases from V and 6 from J; bases not matched to a gene: 3. CDR3 sequence (DNA): TGTGCCAGCAGTTCTTGGACAGGGGGCGAGCAGTACTTC. It specifies CASSSWTGGEQYF.

This clone was recorded once. The rearrangement links TRBV27 to TRBJ1-1; no definite D call. This CDR3 is 14 amino acids long. Trimming pared 2 bases from V and 1 base from J, leaving 8 bases between. Germline V gene sequence: CDR1 MNHEY, CDR2 SMNVEV (reference sequence). The DNA of the CDR3 is TGTGCCAGCAGTTTACGGAGCGCGAACACTGAAGCTTTCTTT. Encoded protein: CASSLRSANTEAFF.

Here the CDR3 reads CSVLPPVRFNEQFF. For the CDR3, the DNA is TGCAGCGTTCTACCGCCCGTTCGTTTTAATGAGCAGTTCTTC. The chain carries TRBV29-1 and TRBJ2-1, with D unclear. V dropped 5 bases and J dropped 7 bases, with 18 bases sitting between them. Germline-derived CDR1 and CDR2 are SQVTM and ANQGSEA. This CDR3 comprises 14 residues.

V is TRBV6-1 and J is TRBJ1-2; tentative D call: TRBD1 (6 bases). Germline assignment: CDR1 MNHNS and CDR2 SASEGT. CDR3 length: 14 amino acids. Between the trimmed V and J ends, which lost 3 bases and 1 base, there was a span of 9 bases. The CDR3 region has the DNA TGTGCCAGCAGTGAGCAGGGGATTAACTATGGCTACACCTTC. This codes for CASSEQGINYGYTF.